This T cell receptor beta chain was obtained from a study of blood T cells in healthy people across ages. The CDR3 totals 15 residues. The ends were cut back, 4 bases at V and 4 bases at J, with 17 bases in the middle. CDR1 is DFQATT, CDR2 SNEGSKA, per germline (reference sequence). The authors ran a second PCR of 7 to 11 cycles using a sample-barcoded 5' primer and a J-beta primer mix. In TCRdb, the 5' RACE reads were re-called with MiXCR into one record per CDR3 protein. The repertoire includes about 640,000 distinct CDR3 sequences, less than 35% of them detected once, and roughly 14% sits in the top ten.

This clonotype was sampled from a woman older than 75 in good health. The rearrangement links TRBV20-1 to TRBJ1-5, with D possibly being TRBD1 (6 bases). The sequenced sample was blood. CDR3 region: CSATEGHRENQPQHF. The CDR3 DNA sequence: TGCAGTGCTACGGAGGGACACCGAGAGAATCAGCCCCAGCATTTT.